This TCR beta chain was sequenced in a study of blood T cell repertoires in COVID-19. Study information: Italy, Spain and the United States were the sources of the convalescent and acute COVID-19 samples.

Enrolled through a virtual design, the participants were between about 18 and 100 years of age and came from about two dozen US areas. Comment on this clone: At the DNA level, this CDR3 is encoded by other sequences in the same sample as well.

In the authors' methods: Counts of nucleated cells, estimated from reference gene primer amplification, were obtained. TCRdb keeps only in-frame clones here, not all; method: immunoSEQ multiplex PCR. The V and J calls and the clone size are those of that table, but D and trimming were determined from the DNA. The sample shows some 270,000 clones, approximately 90% of them seen only once. CDR3 length equals 13 residues. The germline V gene has CDR1 SGHRS and CDR2 YFSETQ. Germline trimming cut 3 bases from V and 6 bases from J; bases unmatched to any gene: 3. The sequence was obtained from a man aged 40-49 years who had been exposed to COVID-19. The specimen sequenced was PBMCs or T cells enriched from blood (not recorded which). V and J are TRBV5-1 and TRBJ2-7; 10 bases align to TRBD1. The CDR3 spells CASSWDRGSEQYF. The CDR3 nucleotides read TGCGCCAGCAGCTGGGACAGGGGTAGCGAGCAGTACTTC.